Below, 2 T cell receptor beta chains from the same sample are listed, as sequenced in a study of cytomegalovirus exposure and HLA in healthy donors. TCRdb's copy holds only in-frame clones and misses some; the assay was immunoSEQ multiplex PCR. The sample shows roughly 52,000 clones, 93% of them seen only once. The specimen sequenced was PBMCs. The receptors shown here come from a young woman in good health and CMV-seropositive.

The CDR3 DNA reads TGTGCCAGCAGCTTAGACAGGGCGGGTGGCACAGATACGCAGTATTTT. Its protein is CASSLDRAGGTDTQYF. The chain has TRBV7-3 and TRBJ2-3; 7 nucleotides line up with TRBD1. With 2 bases clipped from V and 1 base from J, the junction kept 6 bases outside the gene matches. Germline loops: CDR1 SGHTA, CDR2 FQGTGA. The CDR3 runs 16 residues.

V and J are TRBV11-2 and TRBJ2-7; a possible D gene is TRBD2 (5 bases). The CDR3 is made up of 13 amino acids. Looked up from germline, CDR1 is SGHAT and CDR2 is FQNNGV. V was trimmed by 5 bases and J by 2 bases, leaving 10 bases between them. The CDR3 DNA sequence: TGTGCCAGCAGCCCACGGGGTACCTACGAGCAGTACTTC. Amino acid sequence: CASSPRGTYEQYF.